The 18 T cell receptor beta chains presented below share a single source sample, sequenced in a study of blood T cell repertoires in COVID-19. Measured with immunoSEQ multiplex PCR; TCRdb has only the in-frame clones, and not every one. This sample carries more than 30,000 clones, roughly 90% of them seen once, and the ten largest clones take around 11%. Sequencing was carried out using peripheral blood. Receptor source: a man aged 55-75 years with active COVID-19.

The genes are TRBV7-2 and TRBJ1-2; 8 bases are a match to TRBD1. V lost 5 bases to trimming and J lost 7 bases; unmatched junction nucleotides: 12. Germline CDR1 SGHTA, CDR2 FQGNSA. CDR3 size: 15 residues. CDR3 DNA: TGTGCCAGCAGCCCTGGAACTGACAGGGGTGTTGGCTACACCTTC. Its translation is CASSPGTDRGVGYTF.

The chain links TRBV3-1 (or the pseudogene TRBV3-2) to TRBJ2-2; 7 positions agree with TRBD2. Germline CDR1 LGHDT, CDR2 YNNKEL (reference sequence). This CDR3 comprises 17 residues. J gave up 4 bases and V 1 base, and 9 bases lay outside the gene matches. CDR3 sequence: CASSQGPGGSGTGELFF. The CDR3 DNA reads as TGTGCCAGCAGCCAAGGGCCGGGGGGAAGTGGCACCGGGGAGCTGTTTTTT.

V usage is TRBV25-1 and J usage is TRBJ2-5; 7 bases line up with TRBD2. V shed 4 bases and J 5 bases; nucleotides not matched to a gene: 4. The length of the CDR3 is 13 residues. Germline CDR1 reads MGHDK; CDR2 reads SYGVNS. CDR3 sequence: CASSGEGLETQYF. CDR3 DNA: TGTGCCAGCAGTGGGGAGGGTCTGGAGACCCAGTACTTC. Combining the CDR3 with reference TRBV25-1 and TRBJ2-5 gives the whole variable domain EADIYQTPRYLVIGTGKKITLECSQTMGHDKMYWYQQDPGMELHLIHYSYGVNSTEKGDLSSESTVSRIRTEHFPLTLESARPSHTSQYLCASSGEGLETQYFGPGTRLLVL.

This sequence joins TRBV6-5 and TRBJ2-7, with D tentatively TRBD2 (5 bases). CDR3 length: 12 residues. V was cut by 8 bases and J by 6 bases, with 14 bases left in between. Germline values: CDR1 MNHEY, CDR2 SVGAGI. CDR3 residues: CASGPSTPEQYF. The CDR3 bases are TGTGCCAGCGGGCCTAGCACCCCCGAGCAGTACTTC.

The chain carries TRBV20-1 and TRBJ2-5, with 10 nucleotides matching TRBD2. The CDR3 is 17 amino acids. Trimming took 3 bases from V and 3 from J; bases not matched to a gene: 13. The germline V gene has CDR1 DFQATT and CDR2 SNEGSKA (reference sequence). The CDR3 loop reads CSASLLAGVFGEETQYF. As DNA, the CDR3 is TGCAGTGCTAGTCTCCTAGCGGGAGTTTTCGGGGAAGAGACCCAGTACTTC.

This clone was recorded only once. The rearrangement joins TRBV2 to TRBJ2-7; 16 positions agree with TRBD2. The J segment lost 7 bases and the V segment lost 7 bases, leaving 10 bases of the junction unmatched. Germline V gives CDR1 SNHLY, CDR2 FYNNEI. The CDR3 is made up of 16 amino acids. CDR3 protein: CASTGTSGRAGREQYF. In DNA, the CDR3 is TGTGCCAGCACCGGGACTAGCGGGAGGGCCGGTCGAGAGCAGTACTTC.

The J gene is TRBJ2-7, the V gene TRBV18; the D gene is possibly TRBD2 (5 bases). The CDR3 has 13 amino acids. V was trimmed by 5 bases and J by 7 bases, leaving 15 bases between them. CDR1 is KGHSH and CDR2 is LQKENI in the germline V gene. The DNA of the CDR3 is TGTGCCAGCTCAGACGGGAACTTGAGAGAGCAGTACTTC. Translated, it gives CASSDGNLREQYF.

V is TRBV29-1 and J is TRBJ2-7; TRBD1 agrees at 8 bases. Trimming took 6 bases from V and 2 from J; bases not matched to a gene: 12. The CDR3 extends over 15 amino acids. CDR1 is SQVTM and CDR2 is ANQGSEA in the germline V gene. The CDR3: CSVKITGTGTYEQYF. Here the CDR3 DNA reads TGCAGCGTCAAAATAACCGGGACAGGTACCTACGAGCAGTACTTC.

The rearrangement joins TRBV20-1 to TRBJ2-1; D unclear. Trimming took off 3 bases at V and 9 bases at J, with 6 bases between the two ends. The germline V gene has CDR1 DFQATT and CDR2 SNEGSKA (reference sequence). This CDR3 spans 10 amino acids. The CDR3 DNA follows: TGCAGTGCTAGTCTAGGTGAGCAGTTCTTC. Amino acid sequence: CSASLGEQFF.

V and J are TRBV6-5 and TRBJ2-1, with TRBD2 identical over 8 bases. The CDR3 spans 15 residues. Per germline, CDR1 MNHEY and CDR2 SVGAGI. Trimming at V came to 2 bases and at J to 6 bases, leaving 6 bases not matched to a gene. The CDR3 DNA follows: TGTGCCAGCAGTTACGGAGCGGGGGTCCGCAATGAGCAGTTCTTC. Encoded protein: CASSYGAGVRNEQFF.

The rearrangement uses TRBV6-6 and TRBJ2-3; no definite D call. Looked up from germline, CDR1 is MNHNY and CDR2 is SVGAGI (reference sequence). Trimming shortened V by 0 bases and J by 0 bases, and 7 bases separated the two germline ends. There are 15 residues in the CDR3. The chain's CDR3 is CASSYSSQSTDTQYF. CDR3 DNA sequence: TGTGCCAGCAGTTACTCATCTCAGAGCACAGATACGCAGTATTTT.

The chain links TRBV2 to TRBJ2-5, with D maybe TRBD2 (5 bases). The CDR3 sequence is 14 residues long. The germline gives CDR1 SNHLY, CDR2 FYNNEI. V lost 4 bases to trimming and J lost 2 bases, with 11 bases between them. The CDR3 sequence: CASSGQGLQETQYF. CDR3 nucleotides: TGTGCCAGCAGTGGTCAAGGACTTCAAGAGACCCAGTACTTC.

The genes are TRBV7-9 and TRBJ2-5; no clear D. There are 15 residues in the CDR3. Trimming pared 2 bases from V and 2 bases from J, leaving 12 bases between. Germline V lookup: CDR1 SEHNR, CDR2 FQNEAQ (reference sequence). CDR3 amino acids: CASSLRLQSQETQYF. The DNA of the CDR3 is TGTGCCAGCAGCTTACGGTTACAGAGTCAAGAGACCCAGTACTTC. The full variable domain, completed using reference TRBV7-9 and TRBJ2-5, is DTGVSQNPRHKITKRGQNVTFRCDPISEHNRLYWYRQTLGQGPEFLTYFQNEAQLEKSRLLSDRFSAERPKGSFSTLEIQRTEQGDSAMYLCASSLRLQSQETQYFGPGTRLLVL.

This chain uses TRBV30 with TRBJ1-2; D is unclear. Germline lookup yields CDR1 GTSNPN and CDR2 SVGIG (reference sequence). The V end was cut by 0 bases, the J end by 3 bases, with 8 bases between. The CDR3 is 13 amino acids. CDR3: CAWSVLSDYGYTF. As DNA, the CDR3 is TGTGCCTGGAGTGTACTTTCCGACTATGGCTACACCTTC. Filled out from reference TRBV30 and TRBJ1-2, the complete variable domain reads SQTIHQWPATLVQPVGSPLSLECTVEGTSNPNLYWYRQAAGRGLQLLFYSVGIGQISSEVPQNLSASRPQDRQFILSSKKLLLSDSGFYLCAWSVLSDYGYTFGSGTRLTVV.

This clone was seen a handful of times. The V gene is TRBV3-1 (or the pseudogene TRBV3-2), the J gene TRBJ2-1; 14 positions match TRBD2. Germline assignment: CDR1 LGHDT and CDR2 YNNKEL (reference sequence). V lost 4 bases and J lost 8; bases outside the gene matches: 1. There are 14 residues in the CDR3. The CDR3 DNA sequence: TGTGCCAGCAGCCCGGGACTAGCGGGAGATGAGCAGTTCTTC. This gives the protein CASSPGLAGDEQFF.

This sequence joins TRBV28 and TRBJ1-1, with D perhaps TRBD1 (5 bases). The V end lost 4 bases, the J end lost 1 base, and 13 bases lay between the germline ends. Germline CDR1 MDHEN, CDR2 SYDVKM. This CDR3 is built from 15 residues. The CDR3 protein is CASSSPGLTNTEAFF. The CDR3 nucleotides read TGTGCCAGCAGTTCCCCGGGACTAACGAACACTGAAGCTTTCTTT.

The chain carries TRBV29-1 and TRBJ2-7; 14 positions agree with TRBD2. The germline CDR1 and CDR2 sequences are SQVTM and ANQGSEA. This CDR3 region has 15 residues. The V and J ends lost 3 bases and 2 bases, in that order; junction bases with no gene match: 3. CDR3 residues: CSVDGTSGSPYEQYF. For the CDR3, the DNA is TGCAGCGTTGATGGGACTAGCGGGAGTCCCTACGAGCAGTACTTC.

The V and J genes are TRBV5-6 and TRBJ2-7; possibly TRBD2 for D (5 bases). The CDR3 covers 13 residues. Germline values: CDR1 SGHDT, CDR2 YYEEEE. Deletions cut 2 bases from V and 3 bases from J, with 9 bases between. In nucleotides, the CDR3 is TGTGCCAGCAGCTTACGACTATACTACGAGCAGTACTTC. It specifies CASSLRLYYEQYF.